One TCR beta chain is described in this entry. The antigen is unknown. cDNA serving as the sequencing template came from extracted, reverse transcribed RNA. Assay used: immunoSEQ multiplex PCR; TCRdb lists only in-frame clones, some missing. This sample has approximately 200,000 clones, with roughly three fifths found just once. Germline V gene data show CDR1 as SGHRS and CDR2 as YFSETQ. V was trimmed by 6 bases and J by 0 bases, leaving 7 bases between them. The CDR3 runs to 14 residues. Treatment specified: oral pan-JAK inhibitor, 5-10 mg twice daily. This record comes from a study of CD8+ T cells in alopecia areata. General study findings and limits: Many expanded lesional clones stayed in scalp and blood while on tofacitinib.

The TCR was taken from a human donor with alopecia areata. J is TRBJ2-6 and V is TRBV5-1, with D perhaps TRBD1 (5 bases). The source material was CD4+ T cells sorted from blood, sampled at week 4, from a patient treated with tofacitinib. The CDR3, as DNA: TGCGCCAGCAATCAGGGCTCTGGGGCCAACGTCCTGACTTTC. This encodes CASNQGSGANVLTF.